This entry lists 30 T cell receptor beta chains sequenced from one sample in a study of tumor-infiltrating lymphocytes in primary liver carcinoma. A constant-region primer primed TCR beta cDNA synthesis from 400 to 600 ng of total RNA. Three rounds of nested multiplex PCR with slightly modified ARM-PCR produced TCR beta libraries. A C-beta reverse primer and TRBV1-TRBV30 forward primers served in each of the first two PCR rounds, at about 9 cycles apiece. MiXCR, run by TCRdb on the multiplex PCR reads, gives a single entry per CDR3 protein. The sample has approximately 30,000 distinct CDR3 sequences; roughly 78% are singletons. DNA and RNA were both co-extracted from around 20-30 mg of bulk tissue that had not been sorted. Sequencing was carried out using liver tumor tissue from sampling region 3. The subset here: tumor region T3, left-lateral pole. Receptor source: a woman aged 25 to 39 with primary liver carcinoma and hepatitis B virus infection.

With respect to this clonotype: A read error may be the cause here, since a much bigger clone is one base away. The genes are TRBV6-2 or TRBV6-3 and TRBJ1-1; tentatively, D is TRBD1 (5 bases). Per the germline V gene, CDR1 is MNHEY and CDR2 is SVGEGT. This CDR3 contains 13 residues. The CDR3 DNA sequence: TGTGTCAGCACTGCGACAGCGAACTCTGAAGCTTTCTTT. Amino acid sequence: CVSTATANSEAFF.

For this clonotype: One junction end does not reproduce the germline sequence, and a read error may be involved. The chain combines TRBV9 with TRBJ2-2; weak D call: TRBD1 (6 bases). The V gene's germline CDR1 is SGDLS and CDR2 YYNGEE. This CDR3 has 14 amino acids. CDR3 DNA: TGTGTCAGCAACGTCGAACAGGGCACCGGGGAGCTGTTTTTT. This translates into CVSNVEQGTGELFF.

Remarks on this clonotype: At one boundary the junction diverges from the germline segment, which might be a read error. The chain employs TRBV28 and TRBJ2-4; either TRBD1 or TRBD2 may fit D (5 bases each). Looked up from germline, CDR1 is MDHEN and CDR2 is SYDVKM. This CDR3 is 14 amino acids long. The CDR3 loop is CASSLVPGTNIHYF. The CDR3 region has the DNA TGTGCCAGCAGTTTAGTCCCTGGGACGAACATTCATTACTTC.

This clonotype was seen many times. The chain combines TRBV29-1 with TRBJ2-3; perhaps TRBD2 as D (6 bases). The CDR3 spans 15 residues. Germline V gives CDR1 SQVTM, CDR2 ANQGSEA. V lost 3 bases to trimming and J lost 2 bases, with 15 bases between them. The CDR3 loop is CSVEGGAGITDTQYF. For the CDR3, the DNA is TGCAGCGTTGAGGGCGGGGCCGGCATCACAGATACGCAGTATTTT.

As to this clonotype: The missing conserved phenylalanine or tryptophan at the end of this CDR3 makes a read error likely. CDR3 protein: CASSRGPDTQYL. Here the CDR3 DNA reads TGCGCCAGCAGCCGAGGTCCAGATACACAGTATTTG. The chain combines TRBV4-1 with TRBJ2-3; D is undetermined. Per the germline V gene, CDR1 is MGHRA and CDR2 is YSYEKL. The CDR3 loop spans 12 amino acids.

V gene TRBV30 combines with J gene TRBJ1-2; no clear D. Germline CDR1 is GTSNPN and CDR2 is SVGIG (reference sequence). The V and J ends lost 0 bases and 7 bases respectively, with 12 bases between them. This CDR3 has 13 residues. In nucleotides, the CDR3 is TGTGCCTGGAGTGTGGATTGGGGTGGTGGCTACACCTTC. This encodes CAWSVDWGGGYTF.

In the case of this clonotype: This sequence may be a read error, since a much larger clone differs from it by one base. V gene TRBV11-2 combines with J gene TRBJ2-2, with a possible D match to TRBD2 (5 bases). The CDR3 covers 13 residues. Germline lookup yields CDR1 SGHAT and CDR2 FQNNGV. The CDR3 DNA is TGTATCAGCAGCTTAGATAGGACTGGAGAGCTGTTTTTT. Its protein is CISSLDRTGELFF. The whole variable domain, filled in from reference TRBV11-2 and TRBJ2-2, reads EAGVAQSPRYKIIEKRQSVAFWCNPISGHATLYWYQQILGQGPKLLIQFQNNGVVDDSQLPKDRFSAERLKGVDSTLKIQPAKLEDSAVYLCISSLDRTGELFFGEGSRLTVL.

This clonotype has more than one count but fewer than ten. Compared with germline, one end of the junction differs, possibly owing to a read error. The CDR3 sequence is CAIIEGLGQGANYEQYF. The CDR3, as DNA: TGTGCCATCATTGAGGGCCTGGGACAGGGGGCCAACTACGAGCAGTACTTC. V is TRBV10-3 and J is TRBJ2-7; the match to TRBD1 covers 12 bases. CDR3 length: 17 residues. Germline loops: CDR1 ENHRY, CDR2 SYGVKD.

This clonotype was counted at least ten times. The chain links TRBV11-2 to TRBJ2-1; perhaps TRBD2 as D (6 bases). Trimming left V 6 bases short and J 9 bases short, with 18 bases between. CDR1 and CDR2 (germline): SGHAT, FQNNGV. The CDR3 is 14 amino acids. The CDR3 DNA sequence: TGTGCCAGCAGACGGGTTCGGAGGGGAACTGAGCAGTTCTTC. It specifies CASRRVRRGTEQFF.

The V and J genes are TRBV29-1 and TRBJ2-2, with D perhaps TRBD1 (5 bases). The CDR3 has 12 residues. The germline gives CDR1 SQVTM, CDR2 ANQGSEA. V lost 8 bases and J lost 11, with 18 bases in between. CDR3: CSFVAWGGELFF. The CDR3 DNA is TGCAGCTTTGTGGCATGGGGCGGAGAGCTGTTTTTT.

A note on this clonotype: One end of the junction does not line up with germline, which may come from a read error. J is TRBJ2-1 and V is TRBV28; 7 bases agree with TRBD2. CDR3 length: 16 residues. The germline CDR1 and CDR2 sequences are MDHEN and SYDVKM. The CDR3 protein is CASSPGTIGSTHERFF. CDR3 sequence (DNA): TGTGCCAGCAGCCCCGGGACTATCGGGAGCACACATGAGCGGTTCTTC.

The table lists this clonotype with many counts. This sequence joins TRBV10-2 and TRBJ2-7; D possibly corresponds to TRBD2 (6 bases). Deletions cut 4 bases from V and 1 base from J, with 11 bases between. Germline values: CDR1 WSHSY, CDR2 SAAADI. The CDR3 length is 14 residues. CDR3 coding DNA: TGCGCCAGCAGTGTACAAAGCGGGTCCTACGAGCAGTACTTC. It specifies CASSVQSGSYEQYF.

This clonotype has just a few counts. This may come from a read error, since a much larger clone is one base off. This chain links TRBV11-1 with TRBJ2-7, with 10 bases aligning to TRBD2. The CDR3 extends over 14 amino acids. The V gene's germline CDR1 is SGHAT and CDR2 FQDESV (reference sequence). The CDR3 DNA reads as TGTGTCAGCAGCTTAGACCTAGCGGGAGTCGAGCAGTACTTC. It yields the protein CVSSLDLAGVEQYF.

As to this clonotype: With a much larger clone just one base away, this may be a read error. The chain carries TRBV29-1 and TRBJ1-1; D remains ambiguous. Germline-derived CDR1 and CDR2 are SQVTM and ANQGSEA. There are 12 residues in the CDR3. CDR3 nucleotides: TGCAGAGTTTCCTCGGAGAGTGAACAAGCTCTCTTT. This sequence encodes CRVSSESEQALF.

Details on this clonotype: At one end the junction does not follow the germline gene, possibly because of a read error. The rearrangement links TRBV5-6 to TRBJ2-1; maybe TRBD2 (5 bases). The germline gives CDR1 SGHDT, CDR2 YYEEEE. CDR3 length: 15 residues. The CDR3: CASSVVERPYNEHFF. The CDR3 DNA follows: TGTGCCAGCAGCGTGGTAGAGCGGCCCTACAATGAGCACTTCTTC.

The genes are TRBV18 and TRBJ2-3, with D maybe TRBD2 (5 bases). Between the trimmed V and J ends, which lost 4 bases and 11 bases, there was a span of 19 bases. Germline V gives CDR1 KGHSH, CDR2 LQKENI. CDR3 length: 14 amino acids. The CDR3 here is CASSLPGVTYMQYF. CDR3 sequence (DNA): TGTGCCAGCTCACTCCCCGGGGTCACATATATGCAGTATTTT.

In the case of this clonotype: A much larger clone lies a single base off, so this may be a read error. This chain joins TRBV11-2 and TRBJ2-7; 7 bases agree with TRBD2. This CDR3 is 14 amino acids long. The V gene's germline CDR1 is SGHAT and CDR2 FQNNGV. The CDR3 nucleotides are TGTGCCAGCAGCTTGACTAGCTGGCGTTACGAACAGTACTTC. Residues: CASSLTSWRYEQYF.

V and J are TRBV10-3 and TRBJ2-1; 8 nucleotides line up with TRBD2. Germline V gives CDR1 ENHRY, CDR2 SYGVKD. Unmatched junction bases numbered 16, after V lost 0 bases and J lost 15 bases. This CDR3 comprises 16 residues. CDR3 sequence reads: CAISESAAGACNGRFF. The CDR3 bases are TGTGCCATCAGTGAGTCGGCAGCGGGAGCCTGCAATGGGCGGTTCTTC.

The J gene is TRBJ2-5, the V gene TRBV6-1; D perhaps matches TRBD2 (6 bases). The germline V gene has CDR1 MNHNS and CDR2 SASEGT. V was clipped by 10 bases and J by 4 bases, with 19 bases between them. This CDR3 contains 14 residues. CDR3: CANSNNHGGETQYF. The CDR3 coding sequence is TGTGCCAACTCCAATAACCACGGGGGAGAGACCCAGTACTTC.

Details on this clonotype: The junction departs from germline at one end; a sequencing error may be responsible. The chain links TRBV4-1 to TRBJ1-1, with D unresolved. The CDR3 has 15 residues. Germline values: CDR1 MGHRA, CDR2 YSYEKL. CDR3 protein: CASSQNMWETSEDFF. For the CDR3, the DNA is TGCGCCAGCAGCCAAAATATGTGGGAAACCAGTGAAGATTTCTTT.

Regarding this clonotype: A junction boundary mismatches the germline segment, possibly from a read error. The chain combines TRBV11-2 with TRBJ2-1; D is undetermined. This CDR3 is 16 amino acids long. Per the germline V gene, CDR1 is SGHAT and CDR2 is FQNNGV. The CDR3 DNA is TGTGTCAGCAGCTTAGTTGGCGTGACGCCAATCGATGAGCAGTTCTTC. It specifies CVSSLVGVTPIDEQFF.

This clonotype occurred a few times. The genes are TRBV4-2 and TRBJ1-2, with D possibly being TRBD1 (6 bases). This CDR3 is 16 amino acids long. In germline, CDR1 is LGHNA, CDR2 YNFKEQ. Between the trimmed V and J ends, which lost 0 bases and 6 bases, there was a span of 17 bases. CDR3 region: CASSQEQGNWLNGYTF. CDR3 bases: TGTGCCAGCAGCCAAGAACAGGGAAATTGGCTTAATGGCTACACCTTC.

This clonotype was detected once. This could be a read error, since a much larger clone is one nucleotide away. V usage is TRBV6-1 and J usage is TRBJ2-1; TRBD2 matches at 9 bases. Germline loops: CDR1 MNHNS, CDR2 SASEGT. Unmatched junction bases numbered 5, after V lost 3 bases and J lost 5 bases. The CDR3 spans 15 residues. This CDR3 reads CASSEGLASHNEQFF. The CDR3 nucleotides are TGTGCCAGCAGTGAGGGACTAGCTTCCCACAATGAGCAGTTCTTC.

As regards this clonotype: This is likely a read error, given that the CDR3 carries no conserved phenylalanine or tryptophan at its end. This chain joins TRBV4-3 and TRBJ2-7, with 7 nucleotides matching TRBD2. CDR1 is LGHNA, CDR2 YSLEER, per germline. CDR3 length: 18 residues. Here the CDR3 DNA reads TGCGCCAGTAGCCAAGCTGTGACGGGGGGTCACATTAGCCACGACCAGTACCTC. It codes for CASSQAVTGGHISHDQYL.

Points on this clonotype: Since no conserved phenylalanine or tryptophan closes the CDR3, a read error is the likely cause. The DNA for the CDR3 is TGTGCCAGCAGCTTAGTGGCGCTAGCGGGAACCGGGGAGCTGTTTTCT. It specifies CASSLVALAGTGELFS. V is TRBV11-2 and J is TRBJ2-2, with 9 nucleotides matching TRBD2. CDR3 size: 16 residues. V gave up 1 base and J gave up 5 bases; unmatched junction bases: 5. The V gene's germline CDR1 is SGHAT and CDR2 FQNNGV.

Notes on this clonotype: The conserved phenylalanine or tryptophan normally closing the CDR3 is absent here, so this likely arose from a read error. The rearrangement links TRBV6-5 to TRBJ2-5; 10 bases agree with TRBD1. CDR3 length: 13 residues. Germline lookup yields CDR1 MNHEY and CDR2 SVGAGI. Unmatched junction bases numbered 10, after V lost 11 bases and J lost 7 bases. The CDR3: CAGGTDRGLTQYS. The CDR3 DNA is TGTGCCGGCGGTACCGACAGGGGGCTGACCCAGTACTCC.

About this clonotype: At one end, the junction sequence differs from germline, possibly due to a read error. The CDR3: CASSPQQGASILAGTDTQYF. The CDR3 coding sequence is TGCGCTAGCAGCCCGCAACAGGGGGCCTCTATACTAGCGGGCACAGATACGCAGTATTTT. V is TRBV4-1 and J is TRBJ2-3, with D possibly being TRBD1 (9 bases). CDR3 size: 20 residues. CDR1 MGHRA and CDR2 YSYEKL come from the germline V gene.

About this clonotype: The CDR3 does not end in the conserved phenylalanine or tryptophan, so this is likely a read error. This chain links TRBV11-2 with TRBJ1-1, with 12 bases identical to TRBD1. Germline V gene lookup returns CDR1 SGHAT and CDR2 FQNNGV. The CDR3 spans 20 residues. CDR3 sequence: CASSARDRGRKRWSNTDAFL. CDR3 coding DNA: TGTGCCAGTAGCGCTCGGGACAGGGGGCGCAAGAGGTGGAGTAACACTGATGCTTTCCTT.

Comment on this clonotype: An end of the junction differs from the germline gene, which may be a read error. In DNA form, the CDR3 reads TGTGTCAGCAATTATGAGGAGGGGTACGAGCAGTACTTC. The encoded protein is CVSNYEEGYEQYF. The rearrangement uses TRBV6-5 and TRBJ2-7; D might be TRBD2 (6 bases). The germline CDR1 and CDR2 sequences are MNHEY and SVGAGI. The CDR3 is 13 amino acids.

This clonotype was seen just once. J is TRBJ1-5 and V is TRBV12-3 or TRBV12-4; no clear D gene. V was pared by 7 bases and J by 7 bases, with 11 bases between. The CDR3 length is 12 residues. CDR3 amino acids: CASNTQRQPQHF. CDR3 DNA: TGTGCCAGCAATACTCAGAGGCAGCCCCAGCATTTT.